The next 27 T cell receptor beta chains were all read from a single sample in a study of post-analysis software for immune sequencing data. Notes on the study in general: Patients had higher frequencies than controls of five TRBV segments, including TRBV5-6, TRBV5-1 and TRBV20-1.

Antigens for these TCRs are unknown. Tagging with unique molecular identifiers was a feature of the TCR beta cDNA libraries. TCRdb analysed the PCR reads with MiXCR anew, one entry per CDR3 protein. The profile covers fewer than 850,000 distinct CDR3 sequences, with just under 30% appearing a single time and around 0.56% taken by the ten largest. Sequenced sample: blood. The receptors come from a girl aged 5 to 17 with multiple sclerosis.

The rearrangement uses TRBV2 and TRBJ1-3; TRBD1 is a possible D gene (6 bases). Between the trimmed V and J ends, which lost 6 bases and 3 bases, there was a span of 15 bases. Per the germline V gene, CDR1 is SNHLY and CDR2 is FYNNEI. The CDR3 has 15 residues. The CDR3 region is CASSPEGGYGNTIYF. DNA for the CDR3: TGTGCCAGCAGCCCCGAGGGGGGCTATGGAAACACCATATATTTT.

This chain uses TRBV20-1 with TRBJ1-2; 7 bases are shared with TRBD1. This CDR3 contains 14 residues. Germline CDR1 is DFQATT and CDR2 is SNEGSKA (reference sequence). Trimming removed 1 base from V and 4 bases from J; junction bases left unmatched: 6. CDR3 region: CSARGRQGSYGYTF. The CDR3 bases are TGCAGTGCTAGAGGCAGACAGGGCAGCTATGGCTACACCTTC.

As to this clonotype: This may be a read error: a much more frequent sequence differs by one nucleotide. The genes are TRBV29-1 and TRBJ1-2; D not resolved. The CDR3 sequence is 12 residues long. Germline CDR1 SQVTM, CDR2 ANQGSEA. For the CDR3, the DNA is TGCAGCATAACGGAGGGATCCTATGGCCACACCTTC. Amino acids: CSITEGSYGHTF.

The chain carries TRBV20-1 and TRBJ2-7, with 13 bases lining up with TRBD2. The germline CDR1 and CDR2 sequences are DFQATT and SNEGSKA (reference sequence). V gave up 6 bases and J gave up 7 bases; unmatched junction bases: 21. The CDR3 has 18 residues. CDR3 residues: CSAPRLLRGLAGYNEQYF. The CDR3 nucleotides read TGCAGTGCCCCCAGACTCCTGCGGGGACTAGCGGGATACAATGAGCAGTACTTC.

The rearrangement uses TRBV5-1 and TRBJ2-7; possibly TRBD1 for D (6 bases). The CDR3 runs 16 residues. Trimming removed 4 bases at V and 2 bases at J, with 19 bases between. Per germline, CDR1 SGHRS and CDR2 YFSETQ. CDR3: CASSHRQAGTPYEQYF. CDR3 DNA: TGCGCCAGCAGCCACAGACAGGCCGGGACGCCCTACGAGCAGTACTTC.

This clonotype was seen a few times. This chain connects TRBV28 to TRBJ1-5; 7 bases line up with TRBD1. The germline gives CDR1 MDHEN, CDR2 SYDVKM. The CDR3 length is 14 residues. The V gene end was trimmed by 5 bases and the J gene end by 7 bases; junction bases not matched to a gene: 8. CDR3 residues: CASSPGQRGQPQHF. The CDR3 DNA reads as TGTGCCAGCAGTCCGGGACAGAGGGGCCAGCCCCAGCATTTT. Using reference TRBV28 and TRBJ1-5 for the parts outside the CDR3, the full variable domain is DVKVTQSSRYLVKRTGEKVFLECVQDMDHENMFWYRQDPGLGLRLIYFSYDVKMKEKGDIPEGYSVSREKKERFSLILESASTNQTSMYLCASSPGQRGQPQHFGDGTRLSIL.

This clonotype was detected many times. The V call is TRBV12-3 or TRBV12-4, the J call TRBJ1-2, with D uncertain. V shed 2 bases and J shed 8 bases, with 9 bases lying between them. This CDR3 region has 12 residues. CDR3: CASSLSQAGYTF. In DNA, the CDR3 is TGTGCCAGCAGTTTAAGCCAAGCCGGCTACACCTTC.

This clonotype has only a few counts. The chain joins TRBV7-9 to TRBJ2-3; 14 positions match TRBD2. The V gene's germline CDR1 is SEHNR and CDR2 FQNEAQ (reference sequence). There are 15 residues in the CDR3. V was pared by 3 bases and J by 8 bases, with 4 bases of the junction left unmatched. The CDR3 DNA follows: TGTGCCAGCAGCTTCGCGACTAGCGGGGGGGCTACGCAGTATTTT. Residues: CASSFATSGGATQYF.

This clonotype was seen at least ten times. The CDR3 reads CASSPGTSGATDTQYF. The CDR3 DNA reads TGCGCCAGCAGCCCCGGGACTAGCGGGGCCACAGATACGCAGTATTTT. The chain carries TRBV4-3 and TRBJ2-3; 13 positions agree with TRBD2. V was clipped by 4 bases and J by 2 bases; unmatched bases: 3. CDR3 length: 16 residues. CDR1 and CDR2 from the germline V gene are LGHNA and YSLEER.

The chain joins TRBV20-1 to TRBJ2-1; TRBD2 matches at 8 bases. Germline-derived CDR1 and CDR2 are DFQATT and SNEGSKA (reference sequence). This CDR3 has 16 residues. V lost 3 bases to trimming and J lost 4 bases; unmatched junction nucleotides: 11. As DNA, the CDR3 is TGCAGTGCTAGGGCCGCGGGAGGATACCATTACAATGAGCAGTTCTTC. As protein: CSARAAGGYHYNEQFF.

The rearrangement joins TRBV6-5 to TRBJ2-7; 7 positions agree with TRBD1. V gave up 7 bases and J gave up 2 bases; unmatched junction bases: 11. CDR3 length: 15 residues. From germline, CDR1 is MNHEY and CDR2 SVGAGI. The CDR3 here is CASTPRGQGAYEQYF. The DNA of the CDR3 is TGTGCCAGCACCCCAAGGGGTCAGGGGGCCTACGAGCAGTACTTC.

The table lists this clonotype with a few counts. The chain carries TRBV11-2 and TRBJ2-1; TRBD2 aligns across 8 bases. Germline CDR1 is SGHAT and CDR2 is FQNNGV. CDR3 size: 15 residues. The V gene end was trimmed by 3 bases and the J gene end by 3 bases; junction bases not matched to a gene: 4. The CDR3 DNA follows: TGTGCCAGCAGCTTCGGGAGCGGGAGCTACAATGAGCAGTTCTTC. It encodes CASSFGSGSYNEQFF.

The chain's CDR3 is CSAVGDVGEQYF. DNA of the CDR3: TGCAGTGCCGTAGGGGATGTGGGCGAGCAGTACTTC. V usage is TRBV20-1 and J usage is TRBJ2-7; tentative D call: TRBD1 (5 bases). Germline values: CDR1 DFQATT, CDR2 SNEGSKA (reference sequence). The CDR3 is 12 amino acids. V was clipped by 6 bases and J by 6 bases, with 15 bases between them.

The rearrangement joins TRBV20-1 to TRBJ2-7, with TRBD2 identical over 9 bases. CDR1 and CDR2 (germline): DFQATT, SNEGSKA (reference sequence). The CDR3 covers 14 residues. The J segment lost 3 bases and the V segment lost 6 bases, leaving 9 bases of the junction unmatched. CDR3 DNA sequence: TGCAGTGCCGCCCTCGCGGGAGGGAACTACGAGCAGTACTTC. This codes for CSAALAGGNYEQYF.

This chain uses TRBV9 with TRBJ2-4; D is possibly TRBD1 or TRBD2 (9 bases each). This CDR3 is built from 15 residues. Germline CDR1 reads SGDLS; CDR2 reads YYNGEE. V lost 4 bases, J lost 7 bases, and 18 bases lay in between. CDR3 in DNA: TGTGCCAGCAGCCGCGGGGGGGACAGGGCGAACATTCAGTACTTC. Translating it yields CASSRGGDRANIQYF.

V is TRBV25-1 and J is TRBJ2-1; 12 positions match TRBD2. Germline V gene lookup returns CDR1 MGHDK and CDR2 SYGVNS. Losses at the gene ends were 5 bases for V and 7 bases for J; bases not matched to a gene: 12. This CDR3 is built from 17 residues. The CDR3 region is CASSPRTSGNHVNEQFF. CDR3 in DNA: TGTGCCAGCAGTCCCAGGACTAGCGGGAATCATGTTAATGAGCAGTTCTTC.

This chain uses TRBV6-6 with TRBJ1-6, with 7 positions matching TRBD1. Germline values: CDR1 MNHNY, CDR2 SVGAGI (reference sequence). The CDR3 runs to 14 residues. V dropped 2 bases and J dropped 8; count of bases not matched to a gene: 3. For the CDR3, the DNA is TGTGCCAGCAGTTACCGGACAGGATATTCACCCCTCCACTTT. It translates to CASSYRTGYSPLHF.

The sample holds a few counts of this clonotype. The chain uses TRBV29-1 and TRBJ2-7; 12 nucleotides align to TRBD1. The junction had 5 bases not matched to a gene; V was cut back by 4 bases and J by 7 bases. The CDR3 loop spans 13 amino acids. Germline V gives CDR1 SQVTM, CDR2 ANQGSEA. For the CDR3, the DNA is TGCAGCGTTGGGGACAGGGGGCTCGGGGAGCAGTACTTC. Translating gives CSVGDRGLGEQYF.

The CDR3 here is CSARRQGTEKLFF. Written as DNA, the CDR3 is TGCAGTGCTAGGCGGCAGGGCACTGAAAAACTGTTTTTT. The V and J genes are TRBV20-1 and TRBJ1-4; perhaps TRBD1 as D (5 bases). The V gene lost 3 bases and the J gene lost 7 bases, with 12 bases spanning the gap. CDR1 is DFQATT, CDR2 SNEGSKA, per germline (reference sequence). This CDR3 is 13 amino acids long.

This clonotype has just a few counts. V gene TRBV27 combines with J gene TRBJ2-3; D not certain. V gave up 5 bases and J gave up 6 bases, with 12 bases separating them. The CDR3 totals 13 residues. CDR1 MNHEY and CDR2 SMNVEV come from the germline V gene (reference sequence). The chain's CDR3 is CASSHGNTDTQYF. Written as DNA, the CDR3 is TGTGCCAGCAGTCACGGAAACACTGATACGCAGTATTTT.

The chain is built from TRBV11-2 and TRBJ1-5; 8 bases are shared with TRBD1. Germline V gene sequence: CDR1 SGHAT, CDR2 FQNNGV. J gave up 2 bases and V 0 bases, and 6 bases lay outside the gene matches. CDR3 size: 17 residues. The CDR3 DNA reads TGTGCCAGCAGCTTAGACCTCCTACAGGGGGGCAATCAGCCCCAGCATTTT. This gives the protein CASSLDLLQGGNQPQHF.

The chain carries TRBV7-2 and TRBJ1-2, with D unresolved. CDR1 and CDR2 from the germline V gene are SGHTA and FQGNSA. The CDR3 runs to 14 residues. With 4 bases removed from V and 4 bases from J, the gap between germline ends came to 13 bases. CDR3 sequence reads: CASSSGPSGYGYTF. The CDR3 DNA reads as TGTGCCAGCAGCTCCGGACCGTCTGGCTATGGCTACACCTTC.

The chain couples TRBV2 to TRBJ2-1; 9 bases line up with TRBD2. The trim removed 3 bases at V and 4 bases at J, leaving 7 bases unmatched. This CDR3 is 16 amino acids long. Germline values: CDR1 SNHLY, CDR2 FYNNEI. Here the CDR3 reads CASSDTSGPPYNEQFF. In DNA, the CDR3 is TGTGCCAGCAGTGACACTAGCGGGCCACCTTACAATGAGCAGTTCTTC.

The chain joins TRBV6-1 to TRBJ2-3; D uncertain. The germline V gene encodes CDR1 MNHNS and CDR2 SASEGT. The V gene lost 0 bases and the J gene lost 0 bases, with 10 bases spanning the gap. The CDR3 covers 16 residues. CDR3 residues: CASSEASGRSTDTQYF. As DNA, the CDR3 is TGTGCCAGCAGTGAAGCGTCCGGCAGAAGCACAGATACGCAGTATTTT.

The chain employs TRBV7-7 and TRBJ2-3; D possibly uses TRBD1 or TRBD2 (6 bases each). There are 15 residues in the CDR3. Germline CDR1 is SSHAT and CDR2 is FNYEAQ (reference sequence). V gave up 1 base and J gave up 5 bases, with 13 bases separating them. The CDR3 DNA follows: TGTGCCAGCAGCTTAGAGGTCCGGGGGCAAGATACGCAGTATTTT. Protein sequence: CASSLEVRGQDTQYF. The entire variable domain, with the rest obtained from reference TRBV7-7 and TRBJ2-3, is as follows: GAGVSQSPRYKVTKRGQDVTLRCDPISSHATLYWYQQALGQGPEFLTYFNYEAQPDKSGLPSDRFSAERPEGSISTLTIQRTEQRDSAMYRCASSLEVRGQDTQYFGPGTRLTVL.

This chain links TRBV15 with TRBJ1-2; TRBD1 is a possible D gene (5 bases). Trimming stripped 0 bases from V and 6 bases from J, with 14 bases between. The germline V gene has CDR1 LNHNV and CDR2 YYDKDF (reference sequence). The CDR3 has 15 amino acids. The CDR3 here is CATSRDSGGDNGYTF. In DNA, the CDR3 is TGTGCCACCAGCAGAGATAGTGGGGGGGATAATGGCTACACCTTC.

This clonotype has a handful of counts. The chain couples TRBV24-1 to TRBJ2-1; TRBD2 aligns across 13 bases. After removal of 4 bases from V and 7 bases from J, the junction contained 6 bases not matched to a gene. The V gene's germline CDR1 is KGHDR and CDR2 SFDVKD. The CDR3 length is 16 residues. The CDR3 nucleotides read TGTGCCACCAGTGACCCGGGACTAGCGGGACGGAATGAGCAGTTCTTC. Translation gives CATSDPGLAGRNEQFF.